This T cell receptor (beta chain) was sequenced during a study of blood T cells in healthy people across ages. Then a second PCR, running roughly 6 to 12 cycles, was carried out with a sample-barcoded 5' primer and a J-beta primer mix. Each cDNA molecule, via a template-switch adaptor with 12 random nucleotides, was tagged. From each sample, at least 3 million paired-end reads containing CDR3 were obtained. Each CDR3 protein is one row after TCRdb ran MiXCR on the 5' RACE reads. The table shows about 670,000 distinct CDR3 sequences, with around 38% occurring only once. Broader study findings: A roughly linear age-dependent decrease characterized TCR beta diversity per million T cells.

V was cut by 3 bases and J by 7 bases, with 18 bases left in between. The CDR3 spans 15 residues. CDR1 and CDR2 from the germline V gene are LGHNA and YNFKEQ. To note about this clonotype: The antigen remains undetermined.

In each sample, at least 6 million PBMCs were isolated. The V gene is TRBV4-2, the J gene TRBJ1-2; TRBD1 might be the D (5 bases). Sequenced: blood. The sequence was obtained from a man older than 75 in good health. CDR3 sequence: CASSQVGGRVTGYTF. CDR3 in DNA: TGTGCCAGCAGCCAGGTTGGAGGCAGGGTAACTGGCTACACCTTC.